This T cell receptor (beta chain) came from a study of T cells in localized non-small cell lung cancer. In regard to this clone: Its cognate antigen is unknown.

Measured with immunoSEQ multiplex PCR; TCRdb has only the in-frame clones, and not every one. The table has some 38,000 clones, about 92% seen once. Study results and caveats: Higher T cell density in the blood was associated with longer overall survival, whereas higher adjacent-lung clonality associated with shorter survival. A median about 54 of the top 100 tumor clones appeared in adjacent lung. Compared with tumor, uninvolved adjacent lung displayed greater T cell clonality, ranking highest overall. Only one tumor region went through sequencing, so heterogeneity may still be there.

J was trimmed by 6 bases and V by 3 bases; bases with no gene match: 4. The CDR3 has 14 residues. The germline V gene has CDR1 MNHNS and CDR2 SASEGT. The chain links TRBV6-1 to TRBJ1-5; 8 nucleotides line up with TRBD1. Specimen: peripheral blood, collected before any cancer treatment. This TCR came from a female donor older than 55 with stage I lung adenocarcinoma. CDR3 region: CASSETGAGQPQHF. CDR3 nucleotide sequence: TGTGCCAGCAGTGAGACAGGGGCAGGTCAGCCCCAGCATTTT.